This TCR beta chain was sequenced in a study of patients and donors after allogeneic stem cell transplantation. The germline V gene encodes CDR1 SQVTM and CDR2 ANQGSEA. V dropped 4 bases and J dropped 6; count of bases not matched to a gene: 7. This CDR3 is 14 amino acids long. A single record per CDR3 protein comes from TCRdb applying MiXCR to the RT-PCR reads. The sample yields around 200,000 distinct CDR3 sequences, 35% to 45% seen once. This clonotype was seen a handful of times. The chain links TRBV29-1 to TRBJ1-1; 11 nucleotides align to TRBD1. Specimen: blood, either unsorted or a sorted T cell fraction (not recorded which). The clonotype was recovered from a human donor who was either an allogeneic HSCT recipient or a stem cell or donor lymphocyte infusion donor (not recorded which). It is not recorded whose cells these are; they may come from a transplant donor. The CDR3 region is CSVGVGQGVPEAFF. The CDR3 DNA is TGCAGCGTTGGAGTGGGACAGGGGGTCCCTGAAGCTTTCTTT.